This T cell receptor (beta chain) was sequenced in a study of CD8 T cells in Susac syndrome. RNA in amounts of 0.5 to 1 ug was reverse transcribed with random hexamers. It was immunoSEQ multiplex PCR that amplified TCR beta CDR3 across 54 Vbeta and 13 Jbeta. TCRdb ran MiXCR on the immunoSEQ multiplex PCR reads and lists one entry per CDR3 protein. The data show around 180,000 distinct CDR3 sequences, 85% to 95% seen once. On this clonotype itself: Its specificity is not known.

Looked up from germline, CDR1 is SGHRS and CDR2 is YFSETQ. Trimming left V 4 bases short and J 0 bases short, with 14 bases between. There are 16 residues in the CDR3. Study observations and caveats: The study acknowledged a relatively small number of individuals in its TCR sequencing and HLA analysis.

CD8+ and CD4+ T cells circulating in blood were sequenced for TCR beta. It was treatment-naive patients with stable or active relapsing-remitting disease who made up the multiple sclerosis controls. The clonotype was recovered from a human donor with multiple sclerosis. This sequence joins TRBV5-1 and TRBJ2-1; possible D gene TRBD1, 6 bases. The sequenced material came from CD4+ T cells from PBMCs. CDR3: CASSMTGQSSYNEQFF. The CDR3 DNA reads TGCGCCAGCAGCATGACAGGACAAAGCTCCTACAATGAGCAGTTCTTC.